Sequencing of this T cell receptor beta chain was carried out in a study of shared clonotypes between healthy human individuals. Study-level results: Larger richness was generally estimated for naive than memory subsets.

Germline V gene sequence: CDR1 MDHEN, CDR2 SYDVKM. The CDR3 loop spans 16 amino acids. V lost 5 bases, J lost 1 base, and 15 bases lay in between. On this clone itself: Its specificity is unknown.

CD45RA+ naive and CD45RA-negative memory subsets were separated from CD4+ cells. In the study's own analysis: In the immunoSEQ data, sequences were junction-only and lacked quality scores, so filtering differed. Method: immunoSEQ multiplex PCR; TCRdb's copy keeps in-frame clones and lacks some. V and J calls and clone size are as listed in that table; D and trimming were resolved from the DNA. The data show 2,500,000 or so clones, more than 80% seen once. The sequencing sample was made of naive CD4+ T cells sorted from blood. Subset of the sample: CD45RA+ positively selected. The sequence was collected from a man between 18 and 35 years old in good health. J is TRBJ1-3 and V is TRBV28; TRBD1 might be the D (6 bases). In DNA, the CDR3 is TGTGCCAGCAGTCCTCAGGGGATGAGGTCTGGAAACACCATATATTTT. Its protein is CASSPQGMRSGNTIYF.